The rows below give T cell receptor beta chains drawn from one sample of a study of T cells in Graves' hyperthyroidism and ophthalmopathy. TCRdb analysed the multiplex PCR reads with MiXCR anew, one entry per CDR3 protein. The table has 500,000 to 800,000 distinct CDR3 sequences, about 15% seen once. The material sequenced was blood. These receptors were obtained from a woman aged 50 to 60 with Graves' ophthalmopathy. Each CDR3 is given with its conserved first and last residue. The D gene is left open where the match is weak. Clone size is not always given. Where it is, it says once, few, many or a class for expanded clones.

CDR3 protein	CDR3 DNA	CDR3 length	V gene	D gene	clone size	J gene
CASSLGRYSYNEQFF	TGTGCCAGCAGCTTGGGACGGTACTCCTACAATGAGCAGTTCTTC	15	TRBV5-8	.	many	TRBJ2-1
CASSFPDRNTEAFF	TGTGCCAGCAGCTTCCCTGATAGGAACACTGAAGCTTTCTTT	14	TRBV6-1	.	many	TRBJ1-1
CASTRDRDGSPLHF	TGTGCCAGTACCCGGGACAGGGACGGTTCACCCCTCCACTTT	14	TRBV19	TRBD1	few	TRBJ1-6
CASSPADRPGSPLHF	TGTGCCAGCTCACCCGCGGACAGGCCTGGCTCACCCCTCCACTTT	15	TRBV12-3/TRBV12-4	TRBD1	.	TRBJ1-6
CASKGDRNYGYTF	TGTGCCAGCAAGGGGGACAGAAACTATGGCTACACCTTC	13	TRBV6-1	TRBD1	.	TRBJ1-2
CASSLVRTGAEQYF	TGTGCCAGCAGCTTAGTGAGGACAGGGGCCGAGCAGTACTTC	14	TRBV7-8	TRBD1	.	TRBJ2-7
CASETRSTYNEQFF	TGTGCCAGCGAAACTAGATCTACTTACAATGAGCAGTTCTTC	14	TRBV27	.	.	TRBJ2-1
CAWSVGGQGNYGYTF	TGTGCCTGGAGTGTAGGAGGGCAGGGTAACTATGGCTACACCTTC	15	TRBV30	.	many	TRBJ1-2
CASSSSPAGPYGYTF	TGTGCCAGCAGCTCCTCCCCGGCAGGGCCCTATGGCTACACCTTC	15	TRBV27	.	many	TRBJ1-2
CSVLFYRGNTEAFF	TGCAGCGTTCTGTTCTACAGGGGGAACACTGAAGCTTTCTTT	14	TRBV29-1	TRBD1	.	TRBJ1-1
CVSTRLAGDGETQYF	TGTGTCAGCACCCGTCTAGCGGGAGATGGAGAGACCCAGTACTTC	15	TRBV6-1	TRBD2	few	TRBJ2-5
CAWTQDRGSYEQYF	TGTGCCTGGACCCAAGACAGGGGCTCCTACGAGCAGTACTTC	14	TRBV30	TRBD1	many	TRBJ2-7
CAAPPTIQNTDTQYF	TGTGCCGCCCCGCCAACTATACAGAACACAGATACGCAGTATTTT	15	TRBV6-1	.	.	TRBJ2-3
CASSQAVRGQGYGYTF	TGCGCCAGCAGCCAAGCCGTCCGGGGGCAAGGCTATGGCTACACCTTC	16	TRBV4-3	.	few	TRBJ1-2
CASSSPRRRDSTDTQYF	TGTGCCAGCAGTTCCCCCCGGCGGAGGGATTCCACAGATACGCAGTATTTT	17	TRBV28	.	many	TRBJ2-3
CSVVFGETLQFF	TGCAGCGTTGTGTTCGGGGAGACCTTACAGTTCTTC	12	TRBV29-1	.	.	TRBJ2-1
CSASPGTDTEAFF	TGCAGTGCTAGTCCAGGAACGGACACTGAAGCTTTCTTT	13	TRBV20-1	.	few	TRBJ1-1